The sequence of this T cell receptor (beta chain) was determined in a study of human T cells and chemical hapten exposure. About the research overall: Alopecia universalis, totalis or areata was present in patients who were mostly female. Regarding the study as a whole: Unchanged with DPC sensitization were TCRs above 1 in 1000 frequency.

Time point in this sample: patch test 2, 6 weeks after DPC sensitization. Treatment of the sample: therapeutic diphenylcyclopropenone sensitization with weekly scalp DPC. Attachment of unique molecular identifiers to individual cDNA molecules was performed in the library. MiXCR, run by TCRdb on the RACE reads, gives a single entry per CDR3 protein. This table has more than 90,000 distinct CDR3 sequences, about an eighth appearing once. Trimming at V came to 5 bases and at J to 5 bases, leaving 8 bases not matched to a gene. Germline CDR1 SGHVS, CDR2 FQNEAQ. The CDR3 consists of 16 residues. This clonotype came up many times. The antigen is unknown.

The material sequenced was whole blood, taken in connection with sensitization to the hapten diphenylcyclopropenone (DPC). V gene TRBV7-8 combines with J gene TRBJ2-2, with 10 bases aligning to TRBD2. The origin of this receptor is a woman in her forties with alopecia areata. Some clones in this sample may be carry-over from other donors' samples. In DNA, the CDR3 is TGTGCCAGCAGCCTCCAACTAGCGGGAAGGACCGGGGAGCTGTTTTTT. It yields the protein CASSLQLAGRTGELFF.